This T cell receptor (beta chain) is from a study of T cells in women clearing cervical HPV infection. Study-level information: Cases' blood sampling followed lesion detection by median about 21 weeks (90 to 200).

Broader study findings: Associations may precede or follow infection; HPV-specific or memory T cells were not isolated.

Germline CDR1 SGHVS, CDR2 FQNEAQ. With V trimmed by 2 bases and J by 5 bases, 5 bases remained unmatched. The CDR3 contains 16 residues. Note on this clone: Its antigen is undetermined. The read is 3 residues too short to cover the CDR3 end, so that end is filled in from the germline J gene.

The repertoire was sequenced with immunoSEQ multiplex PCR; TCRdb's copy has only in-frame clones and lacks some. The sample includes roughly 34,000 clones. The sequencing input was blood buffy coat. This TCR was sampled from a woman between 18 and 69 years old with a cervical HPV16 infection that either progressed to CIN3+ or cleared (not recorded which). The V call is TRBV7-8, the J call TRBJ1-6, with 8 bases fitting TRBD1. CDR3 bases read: TGTGCCAGCAGCTTACTTCGGACAGGGAATAATTCACCC. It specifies CASSLLRTGNNSP. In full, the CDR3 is CASSLLRTGNNSPLHF.